This record concerns one T cell receptor beta chain sequence. The target of this receptor is not known. There are no base qualities to consult, and no much larger clone falls within one base. The germline V end is reduced by 3 bases and the J end by 4 bases; junction bases left unmatched: 6. The germline V gene encodes CDR1 DFQATT and CDR2 SNEGSKA (reference sequence). The CDR3 runs 14 amino acids, cysteine and phenylalanine included. The read is trimmed to its CDR3 DNA, 42 bases read in frame from base 1. The data derive from a study of T cell responses to AZD1222 COVID-19 vaccine (TCRdb year 2021). Some background on the complete study: A total of more than 230 trial participants underwent TCR sequencing, of whom about 200 had received two doses of AZD1222 and approximately 25 had received two doses of the MenACWY control vaccine. Trial participants were enrolled into age subgroups of 18-55, 56-69 and 70-plus years, which contained around 140, 26 and 57 TCR-sequenced participants, respectively. Here is what the overall study found, with its caveats: Because no samples from the day 14 peak response were available, repertoires could be characterized only after the peak T cell response. A significant rise in spike-specific TCR breadth and depth was observed after two AZD1222 doses relative to day 0 and relative to MenACWY recipients. Vaccine-associated CD4 TCRs spanned the whole spike protein, with dominant responses in regions 160-218 and 743-854. Nearly half of unique spike-specific TCRs reportedly recognized epitopes outside regions mutated in the B.1.351 and B.1.1.7 variants. Most participants were white British and females outnumbered males, and the authors suggested that clonal diversity may have been underestimated. Conclusions about previously exposed vaccinees are limited because only a handful of AZD1222 recipients were SARS-CoV-2 seropositive at baseline. In the small 56-69-year group, the increase in depth fell short of significance, most likely because of low power.

The time point label for this specimen denotes: about 28 days (+/-7) after the second vaccine dose. AZD1222 recipients whose second dose came at about 4 weeks and those whose second dose came at about 12 weeks were combined into one group, since spike-specific TCR depth and breadth did not differ between the two schedules. The vaccinee samples were drawn from two UK trials, COV001 and COV002, one of which was a single-blind randomized controlled phase 2/3 trial testing AZD1222 (ChAdOx1 nCoV-19) in healthy adults. Trial participant PBMC samples were collected at day 0 and day 28 after the second dose for TCRbeta chain sequencing. The CDR3 regions of human TCRbeta chains were subjected to immunosequencing. The original methods were these. TCRs in the repertoires were compared against a reference library of SARS-CoV-2-specific TCRs that had been generated with the MIRA antigen-specificity platform. Breadth meant the fraction of unique TCRs that were SARS-CoV-2-associated, whereas depth meant the fraction of total T cells that were SARS-CoV-2-associated. Using the MIRA data, each spike-specific TCR was assigned both to the spike region to which the TCR was reactive and to a CD4 or CD8 class. Log10-transformed breadth and depth values were compared by one-way ANOVA with Sidak's multiple comparisons tests. Drawn from immuneACCESS, this table holds only the in-frame rearrangements with V and J called that TCRdb kept. Clones are partly lost; checked studies trace under half to an unresolved V gene and leave the rest unexplained. V and J calls and clone size are copied from that table; D and trimming were computed from the DNA. Recorded for this sample are 55,000 to 65,000 clones; about 80% of them occurred a single time. Together, the top ten hold 3% to 4% of the sample.

The TCR originated in an adult who received the AZD1222 COVID-19 vaccine. The input for sequencing was peripheral blood, taken 28 days after the second AZD1222 dose. The sequence is built from TRBV20-1 and TRBJ2-1; 7 junctional bases match TRBD2. The nucleotide sequence reads as follows: TGCAGTGCTAGTATGCTAGCGGATTACAATGAGCAGTTCTTC. Its product reads: CSASMLADYNEQFF.